This T cell receptor (beta chain) was sequenced during a study of CD8 T cells in ankylosing spondylitis. General observations from the study: Seemingly characteristic of ankylosing spondylitis blood was a TCR beta motif consisting of fewer than 10 highly homologous variants.

The germline CDR1 and CDR2 sequences are WSHSY and SAAADI. This CDR3 contains 13 residues. Deletions cut 8 bases from V and 5 bases from J, with 15 bases between. Points on this clonotype: Its cognate antigen is unknown.

A single record per CDR3 protein comes from TCRdb applying MiXCR to the 5' RACE reads. The sample lists 470,000 or so distinct CDR3 sequences; 25% to 30% were seen once. The chain recombines TRBV10-2 with TRBJ1-2; possible D gene TRBD1, 6 bases. The TCR was taken from a male donor with ankylosing spondylitis. The sample was blood, either unsorted or a sorted T cell fraction (not recorded which). CDR3 loop: CASLAGAQYGYTF. CDR3 in DNA: TGCGCCAGCCTAGCGGGGGCGCAGTATGGCTACACCTTC.